One sample yielded the 4 T cell receptor beta chains listed below, sequenced in a study of beta chain features in type 1 diabetes. The entirety of the isolated RNA underwent reverse transcription, so expressed TCRB transcripts were sequenced. Some clones are missing from TCRdb's copy, which holds only in-frame ones; the method was immunoSEQ multiplex PCR. Here the sample spans under 300,000 clones, 25% to 30% being singletons. Material: central memory CD4+ T cells from blood. These receptors were collected from a man aged 25-45 years in good health.

J is TRBJ1-5 and V is TRBV25-1; possibly TRBD1 for D (5 bases). Trimming took 1 base from V and 7 from J, leaving 11 bases between them. Germline V CDR1 and CDR2: MGHDK, SYGVNS. The CDR3 contains 14 residues. CDR3 loop: CASSELGDKQPQHF. The CDR3 DNA is TGTGCCAGCAGTGAATTGGGGGATAAGCAGCCCCAGCATTTT.

The rearrangement joins TRBV4-3 to TRBJ2-1; 8 nucleotides align to TRBD2. CDR1 is LGHNA and CDR2 is YSLEER in the germline V gene. Losses at the gene ends were 0 bases for V and 3 bases for J; bases not matched to a gene: 13. The CDR3 spans 19 residues. The CDR3 region is CASSQDTSLELAGYNEQFF. CDR3 DNA: TGCGCCAGCAGCCAAGATACTAGTCTCGAGCTAGCGGGCTACAATGAGCAGTTCTTC.

This chain links TRBV5-1 with TRBJ2-3; 9 bases match TRBD2. CDR3 length equals 15 residues. Trimming at V came to 4 bases and at J to 4 bases, leaving 7 bases not matched to a gene. Germline loops: CDR1 SGHRS, CDR2 YFSETQ. CDR3 nucleotides: TGCGCCAGCAGCCCCGGAGGCGGGGGGGCAGATACGCAGTATTTT. Encoded protein: CASSPGGGGADTQYF.

This clone was found many times. In the same sample, other DNA sequences code for this CDR3. V usage is TRBV5-1 and J usage is TRBJ2-1; no firm D call. The V and J ends lost 0 bases and 8 bases respectively, with 6 bases between them. This CDR3 is built from 12 residues. Germline V CDR1 and CDR2: SGHRS, YFSETQ. CDR3 region: CASSLGEYEQFF. The DNA for the CDR3 is TGCGCCAGCAGCTTGGGAGAGTATGAGCAGTTCTTC.